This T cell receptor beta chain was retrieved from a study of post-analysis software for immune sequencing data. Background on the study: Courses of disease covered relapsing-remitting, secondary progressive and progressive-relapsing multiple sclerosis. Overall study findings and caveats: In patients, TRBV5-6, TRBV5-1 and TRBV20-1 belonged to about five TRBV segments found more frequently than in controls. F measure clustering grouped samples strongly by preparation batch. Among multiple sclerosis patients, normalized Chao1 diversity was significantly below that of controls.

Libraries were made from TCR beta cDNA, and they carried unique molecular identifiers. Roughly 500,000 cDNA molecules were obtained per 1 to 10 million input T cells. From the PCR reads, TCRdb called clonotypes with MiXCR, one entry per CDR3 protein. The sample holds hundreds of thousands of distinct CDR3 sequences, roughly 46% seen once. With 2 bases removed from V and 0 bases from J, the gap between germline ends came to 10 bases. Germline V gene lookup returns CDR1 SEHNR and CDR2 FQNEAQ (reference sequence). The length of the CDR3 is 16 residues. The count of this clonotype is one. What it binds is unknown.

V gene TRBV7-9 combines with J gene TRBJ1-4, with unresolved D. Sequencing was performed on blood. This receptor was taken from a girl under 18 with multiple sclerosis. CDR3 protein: CASSLIGGPTNEKLFF. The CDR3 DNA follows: TGTGCCAGCAGCTTAATAGGCGGCCCAACTAATGAAAAACTGTTTTTT.